Listed below are T cell receptor beta chains from one sample, sequenced in a study of response to subunit inactivated influenza vaccine. TCRdb itself ran the RT-PCR reads through MiXCR, one entry per CDR3 protein. The table has 500,000 or so distinct CDR3 sequences, 9.5% to 12% seen once. The specimen comprised PBMCs from blood, sampled 45 days after vaccination. The receptors shown here come from a man aged 45 to 65 who received an inactivated influenza vaccine. The CDR3 runs from the conserved cysteine through the conserved F or W. D genes are given only for firm matches. Clone sizes are given selectively: once, few, many, or a class where the clone is expanded.

>TRBV12-3/TRBV12-4|.|TRBJ1-5|.
CASSGRQGGRQPQHF
TGTGCCAGCAGCGGGCGGCAGGGTGGTAGGCAGCCCCAGCATTTT
>TRBV20-1|.|TRBJ2-4|few
CSARDRKNIQYF
TGCAGTGCTCGGGACCGTAAAAACATTCAGTACTTC
>TRBV20-1|TRBD2|TRBJ2-3|.
CSASPSGAPSTDTQYF
TGCAGTGCTTCCCCTAGCGGGGCCCCTAGCACAGATACGCAGTATTTT
>TRBV29-1|TRBD2|TRBJ2-1|.
CSAGLAGGFGEQFF
TGCAGCGCCGGACTAGCGGGAGGGTTTGGTGAGCAGTTCTTC
>TRBV5-5|TRBD1|TRBJ1-2|.
CASSFWDSPNYGYTF
TGTGCCAGCAGCTTTTGGGACAGTCCTAACTATGGCTACACCTTC
>TRBV28|TRBD1|TRBJ2-7|.
CASSYRQGQYF
TGTGCCAGCAGTTACAGACAGGGGCAGTACTTC
>TRBV7-3|TRBD1|TRBJ2-1|.
CASSGTGGREQFF
TGTGCCAGCAGCGGGACAGGGGGCCGTGAGCAGTTCTTC
>TRBV19|.|TRBJ2-5|.
CASGDRKETQYF
TGTGCCAGTGGTGACAGGAAAGAGACCCAGTACTTC
>TRBV20-1|TRBD1|TRBJ2-7|few
CSARAQQRRGLGEQYF
TGCAGTGCTAGGGCACAACAAAGAAGGGGGCTCGGCGAGCAGTACTTC
>TRBV6-2/TRBV6-3|.|TRBJ2-1|.
CASSNSIEQFF
TGTGCCAGTTCCAACAGCATCGAGCAGTTCTTC
>TRBV10-3|.|TRBJ2-5|few
CAISDAETQYF
TGTGCCATCAGTGACGCAGAGACCCAGTACTTC
>TRBV7-8|.|TRBJ2-7|many
CASSLGRGSEQYF
TGTGCCAGCAGCTTAGGAAGGGGGAGCGAGCAGTACTTC
>TRBV6-2/TRBV6-3|TRBD2|TRBJ2-1|many
CASSQTSVQFF
TGTGCCAGCAGCCAGACTAGCGTACAGTTCTTC
>TRBV6-1|TRBD2|TRBJ2-1|few
CASSPGGGPKPNEQFF
TGTGCCAGCAGTCCGGGAGGGGGACCAAAGCCCAATGAGCAGTTCTTC
>TRBV6-1|.|TRBJ1-5|few
CASSKGINQPQHF
TGTGCCAGCAGCAAGGGTATCAATCAGCCCCAGCATTTT